The 26 T cell receptor beta chains below come from one sample, sequenced in a study of T-cell reconstitution after alpha-beta-depleted transplantation in children. Unique molecular identifiers tagged the TCRbeta library. Each CDR3 protein gets one entry after TCRdb re-called the PCR reads with MiXCR. The sample shows around 670,000 distinct CDR3 sequences, about an eighth of them seen only once. Sequencing was performed on PBMCs, taken before TCRalphabeta/CD19-depleted stem cell transplant. The origin of the receptors is a girl under 10 years old with congenital amegakaryocytic thrombocytopenia, due to receive a stem cell transplant.

This clonotype was observed many times. The chain combines TRBV5-1 with TRBJ2-1; D may be TRBD1 or TRBD2 (5 bases each). Trimming shortened V by 0 bases and J by 0 bases, and 10 bases separated the two germline ends. The CDR3 loop spans 16 amino acids. Germline assignment: CDR1 SGHRS and CDR2 YFSETQ. The CDR3 nucleotides read TGCGCCAGCAGCTTGGCCGGGACCTACTCCTACAATGAGCAGTTCTTC. This gives the protein CASSLAGTYSYNEQFF.

The sample holds many counts of this clonotype. V usage is TRBV4-1 and J usage is TRBJ2-1, with 10 bases lining up with TRBD2. The CDR3 length is 15 residues. Germline-derived CDR1 and CDR2 are MGHRA and YSYEKL. Trimming at V came to 0 bases and at J to 9 bases, leaving 5 bases not matched to a gene. CDR3 sequence (DNA): TGCGCCAGCAGCCAAGATTTCCAGCGGGGGGGTGAGCAGTTCTTC. Translated: CASSQDFQRGGEQFF.

The chain combines TRBV7-6 with TRBJ2-7, with TRBD2 as a possible D gene (5 bases). The V end lost 5 bases, the J end lost 5 bases, and 13 bases lay between the germline ends. The CDR3 is 13 amino acids. Germline lookup yields CDR1 SGHVS and CDR2 FNYEAQ. This chain's CDR3 is CASSLDPRDEQYF. DNA for the CDR3: TGTGCCAGCAGCCTGGACCCGCGGGACGAGCAGTACTTC.

This rearrangement joins TRBV27 to TRBJ2-2; 7 bases align to TRBD1. J lost 4 bases, V lost 7 bases, and 9 bases had no gene match. Germline-derived CDR1 and CDR2 are MNHEY and SMNVEV (reference sequence). The CDR3 contains 15 residues. CDR3 protein: CASTSGQEATGELFF. The CDR3, as DNA: TGTGCCAGCACCTCCGGACAGGAAGCCACCGGGGAGCTGTTTTTT.

This clonotype was counted many times. The chain has TRBV6-5 and TRBJ2-1; 12 bases are shared with TRBD2. The germline CDR1 and CDR2 sequences are MNHEY and SVGAGI. The CDR3 is made up of 16 amino acids. With 1 base clipped from V and 8 bases from J, the junction kept 6 bases outside the gene matches. The CDR3 loop is CASSYWTSGNGDEQFF. In nucleotides, the CDR3 is TGTGCCAGCAGTTACTGGACTAGCGGGAATGGGGATGAGCAGTTCTTC.

This clonotype was seen at least ten times. This chain connects TRBV12-3 or TRBV12-4 to TRBJ2-3; maybe TRBD1 (6 bases). This CDR3 has 14 amino acids. V was cut by 5 bases and J by 4 bases, with 13 bases left in between. DNA of the CDR3: TGTGCCAGCAGTCCACAGGGTGACGCAGATACGCAGTATTTT. Amino acids: CASSPQGDADTQYF.

This clonotype was counted once. This rearrangement joins TRBV7-9 to TRBJ1-2; D gene uncertain. CDR1 is SEHNR, CDR2 FQNEAQ, per germline (reference sequence). This CDR3 region has 13 residues. V lost 3 bases and J 4 bases, leaving 9 bases between the germline ends. The CDR3 loop reads CASSLPRAYGYTF. The CDR3 DNA follows: TGTGCCAGCAGCTTGCCGCGGGCCTATGGCTACACCTTC. The full variable domain, with the rest looked up from reference TRBV7-9 and TRBJ1-2, is DTGVSQNPRHKITKRGQNVTFRCDPISEHNRLYWYRQTLGQGPEFLTYFQNEAQLEKSRLLSDRFSAERPKGSFSTLEIQRTEQGDSAMYLCASSLPRAYGYTFGSGTRLTVV.

This clonotype was counted ten times or more. The chain recombines TRBV5-1 with TRBJ2-2, with TRBD2 identical over 15 bases. The V gene's germline CDR1 is SGHRS and CDR2 YFSETQ. The CDR3 consists of 16 residues. Trimming removed 3 bases from V and 7 bases from J; junction bases left unmatched: 4. The DNA of the CDR3 is TGCGCCAGCAGCTCGGGACTAGCGGGAGGTCTCGGGGAGCTGTTTTTT. This encodes CASSSGLAGGLGELFF.

The sample holds many counts of this clonotype. This chain links TRBV20-1 with TRBJ1-4; 8 nucleotides match TRBD1. The CDR3 has 13 amino acids. V shed 6 bases and J 5 bases; nucleotides not matched to a gene: 5. Germline V gene sequence: CDR1 DFQATT, CDR2 SNEGSKA (reference sequence). CDR3 nucleotides: TGCAGTGCCCGCTGGACAGGGAATGAAAAACTGTTTTTT. Translating gives CSARWTGNEKLFF.

About this clonotype: This may be a read error, as it is one base from a much larger clone. The chain has TRBV12-3 or TRBV12-4 and TRBJ2-7; D gene ambiguous. The CDR3 length is 14 residues. The CDR3 nucleotides are TGTGCCAGCAGTTTAGTCCCCTGGTCCTTCGAGCAGTACTTC. Translating it yields CASSLVPWSFEQYF.

The V and J genes are TRBV5-1 and TRBJ2-1, with 11 nucleotides matching TRBD2. V lost 0 bases and J lost 7; bases outside the gene matches: 6. The germline gives CDR1 SGHRS, CDR2 YFSETQ. The CDR3 loop spans 16 amino acids. The chain's CDR3 is CASSLAAIAGGNEQFF. CDR3 sequence (DNA): TGCGCCAGCAGCTTGGCCGCGATAGCGGGAGGGAATGAGCAGTTCTTC.

The chain carries TRBV12-3 or TRBV12-4 and TRBJ2-7; the match to TRBD1 covers 7 bases. The CDR3 spans 14 residues. After removal of 7 bases from V and 3 bases from J, the junction contained 9 bases not matched to a gene. The CDR3 region has the DNA TGTGCCAGCACCACAGGGGCCCTTGACTACGAGCAGTACTTC. Residues: CASTTGALDYEQYF.

The CDR3 DNA follows: TGTGCCAGCTCAGCCCGAGCCGGGGCTAGCGGGCTTGCCAATGAGCAGTTCTTC. It translates to CASSARAGASGLANEQFF. The V gene is TRBV18, the J gene TRBJ2-1; 8 nucleotides match TRBD2. V lost 5 bases and J lost 6; bases outside the gene matches: 18. There are 18 residues in the CDR3. Germline V lookup: CDR1 KGHSH, CDR2 LQKENI.

This clonotype was observed many times. CDR3 DNA: TGTGCCACACAAGCACTCATCTCCACTGAAGCTTTCTTT. It translates to CATQALISTEAFF. This sequence joins TRBV12-3 or TRBV12-4 and TRBJ1-1, with D uncertain. This CDR3 region has 13 residues. The V and J ends lost 10 bases and 4 bases respectively, with 16 bases between them.

J is TRBJ2-1 and V is TRBV5-1; D is undetermined. CDR1 and CDR2 (germline): SGHRS, YFSETQ. The CDR3 has 12 amino acids. V was shortened by 5 bases and J by 7 bases, with 10 bases between the two germline ends. CDR3 residues: CASRAVTNEQFF. CDR3 in DNA: TGCGCCAGCAGAGCAGTAACTAATGAGCAGTTCTTC.

This chain links TRBV5-1 with TRBJ1-2; no clear D. V lost 1 base and J 0 bases, leaving 7 bases between the germline ends. CDR3 size: 14 residues. Germline CDR1 is SGHRS and CDR2 is YFSETQ. DNA for the CDR3: TGCGCCAGCAGCTTGTCGGCAGCTAACTATGGCTACACCTTC. Amino acids: CASSLSAANYGYTF. The full variable domain, its missing parts supplied by reference TRBV5-1 and TRBJ1-2, is KAGVTQTPRYLIKTRGQQVTLSCSPISGHRSVSWYQQTPGQGLQFLFEYFSETQRNKGNFPGRFSGRQFSNSRSEMNVSTLELGDSALYLCASSLSAANYGYTFGSGTRLTVV.

This clonotype was counted between two and nine times. V and J are TRBV29-1 and TRBJ2-3; 9 bases align to TRBD1. The germline V gene encodes CDR1 SQVTM and CDR2 ANQGSEA. V lost 8 bases and J lost 1; bases outside the gene matches: 4. This CDR3 spans 13 amino acids. The CDR3 region is CSLGQGRTDTQYF. CDR3 DNA: TGCAGCCTGGGACAGGGTCGCACAGATACGCAGTATTTT.

This clonotype showed up many times. This rearrangement joins TRBV11-1 to TRBJ2-2, with D possibly TRBD1 on 5 matching bases. The V end lost 5 bases, the J end lost 5 bases, and 15 bases lay between the germline ends. Germline loops: CDR1 SGHAT, CDR2 FQDESV (reference sequence). This CDR3 contains 15 residues. The CDR3 DNA follows: TGTGCCAGCAGCCATCAATGGACATCTACCGGGGAGCTGTTTTTT. It specifies CASSHQWTSTGELFF.

Turning to this clonotype: An end of the junction does not agree with germline; a read error may underlie this. The CDR3 region has the DNA TGCGCCATCAGCTTGGGACAGGGGGTCTCCTACAATGAGCAGTTCTTC. Its protein product is CAISLGQGVSYNEQFF. This chain joins TRBV5-1 and TRBJ2-1; 11 nucleotides align to TRBD1. Germline V gene sequence: CDR1 SGHRS, CDR2 YFSETQ. The CDR3 covers 16 residues.

To note about this clonotype: At one end the junction does not follow the germline gene, possibly because of a read error. J is TRBJ2-3 and V is TRBV12-3 or TRBV12-4, with D tentatively TRBD2 (6 bases). The CDR3 runs 14 residues. DNA for the CDR3: TGTGCCAGCCGTTTGGGCGGGACCGCAGATACGCAGTATTTT. Amino acids: CASRLGGTADTQYF.

The sample holds a few counts of this clonotype. The rearrangement joins TRBV5-1 to TRBJ2-7, with 9 nucleotides matching TRBD2. J lost 5 bases, V lost 3 bases, and 6 bases had no gene match. CDR1 is SGHRS and CDR2 is YFSETQ in the germline V gene. The CDR3 loop spans 14 amino acids. This CDR3 reads CASSSTGLADEQYF. The CDR3, as DNA: TGCGCCAGCAGCTCCACGGGACTAGCTGACGAGCAGTACTTC. The full variable domain, its missing parts supplied by reference TRBV5-1 and TRBJ2-7, is KAGVTQTPRYLIKTRGQQVTLSCSPISGHRSVSWYQQTPGQGLQFLFEYFSETQRNKGNFPGRFSGRQFSNSRSEMNVSTLELGDSALYLCASSSTGLADEQYFGPGTRLTVT.

This clonotype was detected ten times or more. The chain has TRBV27 and TRBJ2-1; possible D gene TRBD2, 6 bases. Deletions cut 7 bases from V and 2 bases from J, with 15 bases between. This CDR3 is 15 amino acids long. Germline CDR1 MNHEY, CDR2 SMNVEV (reference sequence). The DNA for the CDR3 is TGTGCCAGCAATACGGACCCGGGGGCCTACAATGAGCAGTTCTTC. This gives the protein CASNTDPGAYNEQFF.

This chain uses TRBV28 with TRBJ1-1; D is undetermined. V was clipped by 3 bases and J by 11 bases, with 10 bases between them. This CDR3 is built from 11 residues. Germline V gene sequence: CDR1 MDHEN, CDR2 SYDVKM. The DNA of the CDR3 is TGTGCCAGCAGTTTGGGCCTGCGCGCTTTCTTT. It is translated as CASSLGLRAFF.

This clonotype has a handful of counts. The V call is TRBV18, the J call TRBJ2-2; 8 bases line up with TRBD1. The CDR3 extends over 16 amino acids. V was pared by 3 bases and J by 0 bases, with 3 bases of the junction left unmatched. Germline V CDR1 and CDR2: KGHSH, LQKENI. This CDR3 reads CASSPGQAANTGELFF. CDR3 bases: TGTGCCAGCTCACCGGGACAGGCAGCGAACACCGGGGAGCTGTTTTTT.

Only a few counts were recorded for this clonotype. The chain combines TRBV15 with TRBJ2-2; D is possibly TRBD1 (6 bases). V lost 3 bases and J lost 4, with 15 bases in between. Germline-derived CDR1 and CDR2 are LNHNV and YYDKDF (reference sequence). The CDR3 runs to 16 residues. For the CDR3, the DNA is TGTGCCACCAGCAGGGACAGAGACATGGTCACCGGGGAGCTGTTTTTT. It codes for CATSRDRDMVTGELFF.

This chain uses TRBV4-1 with TRBJ1-2; no reliable D call. The CDR3 is 14 residues long. Germline lookup yields CDR1 MGHRA and CDR2 YSYEKL. Between the trimmed V and J ends, which lost 4 bases and 3 bases, there was a span of 12 bases. The CDR3 loop reads CASSRTGEDYGYTF. DNA of the CDR3: TGCGCCAGCAGCCGGACCGGGGAGGACTATGGCTACACCTTC.